This is a list of T cell receptor beta chains from one sample in a study of beta chain features in type 1 diabetes. Sequencing used immunoSEQ multiplex PCR; TCRdb keeps in-frame clones, though not all of them. The sample shows around 280,000 clones, over 14% of them seen only once. The sequenced sample consisted of naive CD4+ T cells from blood. These receptor sequences come from a man aged 18 to 29 with type 1 diabetes. Each CDR3 is given with its conserved first and last residue. The D gene is left open where the match is weak.

>TRBV18|TRBD2
CASSPPTGLGQETQYF
>TRBV27|NA
CASSLGGAQETQYF
>TRBV5-6|TRBD2
CASSQAGGWNNEQFF
>TRBV20-1|NA
CSAISDSWYF
>TRBV7-9|TRBD2
CASSPLGLAIHEQYF
>TRBV28|NA
CASSLYEQYF
>TRBV7-9|NA
CASTSAGSPGAADTQYF
>TRBV10-3|TRBD2
CAISGLAGNPQETQYF
>TRBV5-4|TRBD2
CASSLWYGGSANRYF
>TRBV4-3|TRBD1
CASSQDPLGQGRIDTQYF
>TRBV30|TRBD1
CAWSVPGQGWNVPQHF
>TRBV10-1|TRBD1
CASSSDREETQYF
>TRBV15|NA
CATSRGEGMANQPQHF
>TRBV28|NA
CASSGVRYSNQPQHF
>TRBV29-1|TRBD1
CSVGTGDINGYTF
>TRBV4-2|TRBD2
CASSQAGTSGMGEQFF
>TRBV5-1|NA
CASSSNRLDEQFF
>TRBV6-6|NA
CASITRRNTEAFF
>TRBV5-1|NA
CASSETRGQETQYF
>TRBV5-1|TRBD1
CASSPGTVSNQPQHF